This passage covers 18 T cell receptor beta chains from one sample sequenced in a study of T cells in Graves' hyperthyroidism and ophthalmopathy. Amplified regions were TCR beta CDR3 sequences from RNA transcripts. With the HTBI primer set, the TCR CDR3 went through a first round of RT-PCR. Using its own MiXCR run on the multiplex PCR reads, TCRdb lists one record per CDR3 protein. The sample lists around 450,000 distinct CDR3 sequences; about 15% were seen once. The sample comprised blood. The receptors shown here come from a woman aged 18 to 35 with Graves' hyperthyroidism.

This chain links TRBV11-2 with TRBJ2-3; 9 bases align to TRBD1. Germline V CDR1 and CDR2: SGHAT, FQNNGV. This CDR3 contains 16 residues. V was clipped by 4 bases and J by 2 bases; unmatched bases: 7. The CDR3 sequence: CASSSGQGGDTDTQYF. Written as DNA, the CDR3 is TGTGCCAGCAGCTCGGGACAGGGTGGGGACACAGATACGCAGTATTTT.

This clonotype was seen at least ten times. The V gene is TRBV20-1, the J gene TRBJ1-3; D remains unclear. Per the germline V gene, CDR1 is DFQATT and CDR2 is SNEGSKA (reference sequence). The CDR3 sequence is 16 residues long. The V end was cut by 4 bases, the J end by 0 bases, with 16 bases between. This chain's CDR3 is CSATRPRRFSGNTIYF. CDR3 DNA: TGCAGTGCTACCCGCCCAAGACGGTTCTCTGGAAACACCATATATTTT.

This clonotype was recorded at least ten times. The V and J genes are TRBV28 and TRBJ2-2, with D tentatively TRBD1 (6 bases). The CDR3 is made up of 16 amino acids. Trimming took 4 bases from V and 1 from J, leaving 13 bases between them. Germline V CDR1 and CDR2: MDHEN, SYDVKM. The CDR3 DNA reads as TGTGCCAGCAGTTCATACAGGGAGATGAACACCGGGGAGCTGTTTTTT. This gives the protein CASSSYREMNTGELFF.

The rearrangement links TRBV6-2 or TRBV6-3 to TRBJ2-7; 7 bases agree with TRBD2. Germline assignment: CDR1 MNHEY and CDR2 SVGEGT. V was clipped by 8 bases and J by 4 bases; unmatched bases: 11. This CDR3 is 14 amino acids long. CDR3 nucleotide sequence: TGTGCCAGCGGCCTCGGGGAGGGGAGGTACGAGCAGTACTTC. Translating gives CASGLGEGRYEQYF.

Many counts were recorded for this clonotype. J is TRBJ1-2 and V is TRBV2; D ambiguous. The V end lost 0 bases, the J end lost 3 bases, and 11 bases lay between the germline ends. Germline lookup yields CDR1 SNHLY and CDR2 FYNNEI. The CDR3 is made up of 15 amino acids. CDR3 nucleotide sequence: TGTGCCAGCAGTGAAGCGCGAACGGCAGACTATGGCTACACCTTC. This encodes CASSEARTADYGYTF.

At least ten counts were recorded for this clonotype. V is TRBV11-1 and J is TRBJ2-2, with TRBD1 matching 9 bases. With V trimmed by 3 bases and J by 5 bases, 7 bases remained unmatched. The V gene's germline CDR1 is SGHAT and CDR2 FQDESV (reference sequence). There are 16 residues in the CDR3. CDR3 sequence (DNA): TGTGCCAGCAGCTTCGGGGGACAGGGTTTGACCGGGGAGCTGTTTTTT. Amino acid sequence: CASSFGGQGLTGELFF. The full variable domain, with the rest looked up from reference TRBV11-1 and TRBJ2-2, is EAEVAQSPRYKITEKSQAVAFWCDPISGHATLYWYRQILGQGPELLVQFQDESVVDDSQLPKDRFSAERLKGVDSTLKIQPAELGDSAMYLCASSFGGQGLTGELFFGEGSRLTVL.

The CDR3 nucleotides are TGTGCCAGCACCCCGGGGCGGGATACCGGGGAGCTGTTTTTT. This translates into CASTPGRDTGELFF. The chain joins TRBV6-1 to TRBJ2-2; TRBD2 might be the D (6 bases). V was trimmed by 7 bases and J by 5 bases, leaving 14 bases between them. Germline V gene sequence: CDR1 MNHNS, CDR2 SASEGT. This CDR3 is built from 14 residues.

This clonotype was counted many times. V usage is TRBV19 and J usage is TRBJ1-1, with unresolved D. The CDR3 covers 14 residues. Germline V CDR1 and CDR2: LNHDA, SQIVND (reference sequence). The V gene lost 1 base and the J gene lost 0 bases, with 6 bases spanning the gap. DNA of the CDR3: TGTGCCAGTAGTATAGGGCCGATGAACACTGAAGCTTTCTTT. Its protein product is CASSIGPMNTEAFF.

This clonotype came up many times. The chain couples TRBV28 to TRBJ1-5; D is ambiguous. The CDR3 totals 15 residues. V lost 5 bases and J 5 bases, leaving 16 bases between the germline ends. From germline, CDR1 is MDHEN and CDR2 SYDVKM. DNA for the CDR3: TGTGCCAGCAGTGTAGTCGGGAGGTTCGATCAGCCCCAGCATTTT. Protein: CASSVVGRFDQPQHF. Combining the CDR3 with reference TRBV28 and TRBJ1-5 gives the whole variable domain DVKVTQSSRYLVKRTGEKVFLECVQDMDHENMFWYRQDPGLGLRLIYFSYDVKMKEKGDIPEGYSVSREKKERFSLILESASTNQTSMYLCASSVVGRFDQPQHFGDGTRLSIL.

This clonotype was counted at least ten times. The V and J genes are TRBV27 and TRBJ2-7; D tentatively reads TRBD1 or TRBD2 (5 bases each). CDR1 MNHEY and CDR2 SMNVEV come from the germline V gene (reference sequence). There are 13 residues in the CDR3. V gave up 3 bases and J gave up 4 bases, with 10 bases separating them. In DNA, the CDR3 is TGTGCCAGCAGTTTTGGGACGCGGTACGAGCAGTACTTC. This translates into CASSFGTRYEQYF.

This chain connects TRBV9 to TRBJ1-1; a weak D match, TRBD1 (5 bases). The CDR3 is 13 amino acids. Germline V gene data show CDR1 as SGDLS and CDR2 as YYNGEE. Between the trimmed V and J ends, which lost 2 bases and 8 bases, there was a span of 13 bases. The CDR3 DNA sequence: TGTGCCAGCAGCGTGGGACCGAGCCCCGAAGCTTTCTTT. It is translated as CASSVGPSPEAFF.

This sequence joins TRBV12-3 or TRBV12-4 and TRBJ1-3, with D uncertain. This CDR3 region has 18 residues. V was shortened by 2 bases and J by 0 bases, with 17 bases between the two germline ends. Here the CDR3 reads CASSLYPGPKSSGNTIYF. In DNA, the CDR3 is TGTGCCAGCAGTTTATATCCCGGGCCAAAGAGCTCTGGAAACACCATATATTTT.

The chain is built from TRBV5-1 and TRBJ2-2; tentatively, D is TRBD1 (6 bases). From germline, CDR1 is SGHRS and CDR2 YFSETQ. V was clipped by 2 bases and J by 2 bases, with 16 bases between them. The CDR3 contains 17 residues. CDR3 in amino acids: CASSLLRDKLNTGELFF. The CDR3 nucleotides read TGCGCCAGCAGCTTACTCCGGGACAAGCTTAACACCGGGGAGCTGTTTTTT.

The rearrangement joins TRBV11-3 to TRBJ1-1, with unresolved D. V lost 1 base and J lost 1, with 10 bases in between. The CDR3 length is 15 residues. Per germline, CDR1 SGHNT and CDR2 YENEEA. DNA for the CDR3: TGTGCCAGCAGCTTAGGAGTCCGGGGGAACACTGAAGCTTTCTTT. It encodes CASSLGVRGNTEAFF. Full variable domain (remainder filled in from reference TRBV11-3 and TRBJ1-1): EAGVVQSPRYKIIEKKQPVAFWCNPISGHNTLYWYLQNLGQGPELLIRYENEEAVDDSQLPKDRFSAERLKGVDSTLKIQPAELGDSAVYLCASSLGVRGNTEAFFGQGTRLTVV.

This clonotype has at least ten counts. The CDR3: CASSLVLGLYQETQYF. The CDR3 region has the DNA TGTGCCAGCAGCTTAGTCCTCGGATTGTACCAAGAGACCCAGTACTTC. The V gene is TRBV7-9, the J gene TRBJ2-5; D not resolved. CDR3 length: 16 residues. The V gene's germline CDR1 is SEHNR and CDR2 FQNEAQ (reference sequence). The V gene lost 1 base and the J gene lost 0 bases, with 12 bases spanning the gap.

This clonotype was seen many times. This may be a read error: a much more frequent sequence differs by one nucleotide. J is TRBJ2-5 and V is TRBV20-1; 11 bases are shared with TRBD2. The CDR3 consists of 19 residues. The germline V gene has CDR1 DFQATT and CDR2 SNEGSKA (reference sequence). The CDR3 loop is CSARSTQRLAGRIQGTQYF. The CDR3 DNA follows: TGCAGTGCTAGATCGACCCAGCGACTAGCGGGACGAATCCAAGGGACCCAGTACTTC.

Many counts were recorded for this clonotype. This chain links TRBV7-3 with TRBJ2-1, with TRBD2 matching over 10 bases. The CDR3 covers 16 residues. Trimming at V came to 5 bases and at J to 5 bases, leaving 9 bases not matched to a gene. The germline gives CDR1 SGHTA, CDR2 FQGTGA. For the CDR3, the DNA is TGTGCCAGCAGCCCACAGAGCGGGAGGGCCAACAATGAGCAGTTCTTC. This sequence encodes CASSPQSGRANNEQFF.

The table lists this clonotype with many counts. The DNA of the CDR3 is TGTGCCAGCTCACCGACGTCATTCTACGAGCAGTACTTC. Residues: CASSPTSFYEQYF. The chain is built from TRBV18 and TRBJ2-7; D is unresolved. V was clipped by 3 bases and J by 3 bases, with 9 bases between them. This CDR3 has 13 residues. Germline-derived CDR1 and CDR2 are KGHSH and LQKENI.